One and the same sample provided the 23 T cell receptor beta chains below, sequenced in a study of PD-1 blockade in classical Hodgkin lymphoma. Sequenced by immunoSEQ multiplex PCR; TCRdb stores in-frame clones only, minus some. The data show fewer than 30,000 clones, with 75% to 90% seen just once and over 20% held by the top ten. Each patient's relapse followed autologous stem cell transplantation, and brentuximab vedotin exposure varied. The sequences come from peripheral blood mononuclear cells (PBMCs), collected before the second cycle of nivolumab. Receptors originate from a human donor with classical Hodgkin lymphoma.

This clone was detected a few times. The chain employs TRBV18 and TRBJ2-2; D not resolved. With 5 bases removed from V and 7 bases from J, the gap between germline ends came to 11 bases. The CDR3 is 13 amino acids. Germline CDR1 is KGHSH and CDR2 is LQKENI. CDR3 DNA: TGTGCCAGCTCAGCTAGATGGGACGGGGAGCTGTTTTTT. It encodes CASSARWDGELFF.

The chain is built from TRBV18 and TRBJ1-2, with 8 positions matching TRBD1. The CDR3 is 15 residues long. Germline CDR1 reads KGHSH; CDR2 reads LQKENI. The junction had 12 bases not matched to a gene; V was cut back by 2 bases and J by 10 bases. The CDR3 loop is CASSPTLGQASNYTF. The CDR3 bases are TGTGCCAGCTCACCAACCTTGGGACAGGCCTCCAACTACACCTTC.

The rearrangement uses TRBV4-2 and TRBJ1-2; D is possibly TRBD1 (5 bases). The CDR3 runs 14 residues. Trimming removed 0 bases from V and 7 bases from J, with 12 bases in between. In germline, CDR1 is LGHNA, CDR2 YNFKEQ. CDR3 coding DNA: TGTGCCAGCAGCCAAGACGACAGCGTTGGTGGCTACACCTTC. Translation gives CASSQDDSVGGYTF.

The chain links TRBV7-9 to TRBJ2-3; D remains unclear. The CDR3 covers 12 residues. CDR1 SEHNR and CDR2 FQNEAQ come from the germline V gene (reference sequence). The V gene lost 4 bases and the J gene lost 4 bases, with 6 bases spanning the gap. The CDR3 coding sequence is TGTGCCAGCAGCTATGGAGCAGATACGCAGTATTTT. This codes for CASSYGADTQYF.

The V call is TRBV19, the J call TRBJ2-5; possibly TRBD2 for D (5 bases). The J call could be wrong; TRBJ2-7 is a better fit for the DNA end. CDR1 LNHDA and CDR2 SQIVND come from the germline V gene (reference sequence). This CDR3 spans 15 amino acids. Here the CDR3 reads CASSIAKLGDYEQYF. CDR3 DNA: TGTGCCAGTAGTATCGCCAAATTGGGAGATTACGAGCAGTACTTC.

This rearrangement joins TRBV27 to TRBJ2-5, with 8 positions matching TRBD2. Germline V lookup: CDR1 MNHEY, CDR2 SMNVEV (reference sequence). The CDR3 length is 15 residues. J gave up 4 bases and V 0 bases, and 4 bases lay outside the gene matches. The CDR3 loop is CASSLSRGGRETQYF. CDR3 DNA sequence: TGTGCCAGCAGTTTATCACGGGGGGGCCGAGAGACCCAGTACTTC.

Worth noting for this clone: The same CDR3 also results from other DNA sequences found in this sample. The rearrangement uses TRBV5-2 and TRBJ2-1; the D call TRBD1 from the table was never checked on the DNA. TRBV5-2 is labeled a pseudogene. CDR3 length equals 14 residues. CDR3 region: CASSQESRGYEQFF. The CDR3, as DNA: TGCGCCAGCAGCCAGGAATCAAGGGGCTATGAGCAGTTCTTC.

J is TRBJ2-7 and V is TRBV6-6; D perhaps matches TRBD2 (6 bases). Germline CDR1 MNHNY, CDR2 SVGAGI (reference sequence). The CDR3 covers 14 residues. V dropped 2 bases and J dropped 6 bases, with 14 bases sitting between them. The CDR3 sequence is CASSYGGSVGEQYF. Written as DNA, the CDR3 is TGTGCCAGCAGTTACGGGGGGAGTGTCGGCGAGCAGTACTTC.

V gene TRBV6-1 combines with J gene TRBJ1-2, with TRBD1 matching 7 bases. Germline CDR1 MNHNS, CDR2 SASEGT. The CDR3 spans 15 residues. V shed 7 bases and J 4 bases; nucleotides not matched to a gene: 12. The CDR3 reads CASKPGTALGYGYTF. CDR3 DNA: TGTGCCAGCAAACCCGGGACAGCCTTGGGCTATGGCTACACCTTC.

V usage is TRBV10-3 and J usage is TRBJ1-1; TRBD1 matches 9 bases. The CDR3 is 14 residues long. J lost 4 bases, V lost 7 bases, and 7 bases had no gene match. CDR1 is ENHRY, CDR2 SYGVKD, per germline. The CDR3 DNA reads TGTGCCATCACCGGGACAGGGTTGGGCACTGAAGCTTTCTTT. It codes for CAITGTGLGTEAFF.

The chain uses TRBV27 and TRBJ2-1, with 8 nucleotides matching TRBD1. The V segment lost 3 bases and the J segment 11 bases; nucleotides outside the gene matches: 12. This CDR3 is built from 15 residues. The germline V gene has CDR1 MNHEY and CDR2 SMNVEV (reference sequence). The chain's CDR3 is CASSFFDRGASQQFF. The CDR3 DNA reads TGTGCCAGCAGTTTCTTTGACAGGGGCGCTAGCCAGCAGTTCTTC.

This clone is classed as medium-sized (0.01 to 0.1%). The chain uses TRBV18 and TRBJ1-1; D may be TRBD1 (6 bases). Germline values: CDR1 KGHSH, CDR2 LQKENI. The CDR3 spans 14 residues. V lost 5 bases, J lost 1 base, and 11 bases lay in between. CDR3 protein: CASSDKTGNTEAFF. The DNA of the CDR3 is TGTGCCAGCTCAGACAAGACAGGGAACACTGAAGCTTTCTTT.

The V call is TRBV2, the J call TRBJ1-1, with no clear D. Germline CDR1 SNHLY, CDR2 FYNNEI. Trimming took 11 bases from V and 1 from J, leaving 14 bases between them. This CDR3 region has 13 residues. For the CDR3, the DNA is TGTGCCGGATCAAAAATTCGGAACACTGAAGCTTTCTTT. This sequence encodes CAGSKIRNTEAFF.

The chain uses TRBV5-1 and TRBJ1-5, with a weak D call TRBD1 (6 bases). The CDR3 is 17 residues long. Germline V gene lookup returns CDR1 SGHRS and CDR2 YFSETQ. Trimming removed 0 bases from V and 3 bases from J, with 16 bases in between. This CDR3 is CASSLDGGQGPNQPQHF. CDR3 bases: TGCGCCAGCAGCTTGGATGGGGGGCAGGGCCCCAATCAGCCCCAGCATTTT.

This rearrangement joins TRBV30 to TRBJ1-5; 7 nucleotides line up with TRBD1. Per the germline V gene, CDR1 is GTSNPN and CDR2 is SVGIG (reference sequence). The V and J ends lost 0 bases and 1 base, in that order; junction bases with no gene match: 3. The CDR3 spans 15 residues. DNA for the CDR3: TGTGCCTGGAGTGTGGGGACAGCGAGCAATCAGCCCCAGCATTTT. Its protein is CAWSVGTASNQPQHF.

In its sample, this clone was seen a few times. The J gene is TRBJ2-1, the V gene TRBV4-1, with 15 bases that match TRBD2. The CDR3 is made up of 21 amino acids. Trimming took 4 bases from V and 2 from J; bases not matched to a gene: 15. The germline CDR1 and CDR2 sequences are MGHRA and YSYEKL. Written as DNA, the CDR3 is TGCGCCAGCAGCCCCGAAAACCTCCGGGGACTAGCGGGGGGAACCTACAATGAGCAGTTCTTC. The encoded protein is CASSPENLRGLAGGTYNEQFF.

In nucleotides, the CDR3 is TGTGCCAGCAGCTTAGAAGGAATCGCAAATTCACCCCTCCACTTT. It translates to CASSLEGIANSPLHF. The gene calls are TRBV7-9 and TRBJ1-6; no firm D call. V lost 1 base, J lost 7 bases, and 11 bases lay in between. This CDR3 contains 15 residues. From germline, CDR1 is SEHNR and CDR2 FQNEAQ (reference sequence).

J is TRBJ2-2 and V is TRBV19; 7 bases align to TRBD1. V was pared by 10 bases and J by 9 bases, with 11 bases of the junction left unmatched. There are 13 residues in the CDR3. CDR1 and CDR2 (germline): LNHDA, SQIVND (reference sequence). The CDR3 protein is CATRDSSVWELFF. CDR3 DNA sequence: TGTGCCACCCGGGACAGTTCGGTATGGGAGCTGTTTTTT.

This clone was picked up a small number of times. The J gene is TRBJ2-3, the V gene TRBV9; D is uncertain. The CDR3 runs 14 residues. Germline lookup yields CDR1 SGDLS and CDR2 YYNGEE. Trimming removed 0 bases from V and 6 bases from J, with 11 bases in between. As DNA, the CDR3 is TGTGCCAGCAGCGTAGCTGGGAACATTGATACGCAGTATTTT. Its protein product is CASSVAGNIDTQYF.

Turning to this clone: Other DNA sequences in this specimen translate into the identical CDR3. This chain connects TRBV11-2 to TRBJ1-2; the match to TRBD1 covers 8 bases. Unmatched junction bases numbered 6, after V lost 4 bases and J lost 8 bases. Germline loops: CDR1 SGHAT, CDR2 FQNNGV. The CDR3 runs 13 residues. The CDR3 protein is CASSSGQGRGYTF. The CDR3, as DNA: TGTGCCAGCAGCTCTGGACAGGGTAGGGGCTACACCTTC.

The gene calls are TRBV4-3 and TRBJ2-1; 10 nucleotides agree with TRBD2. CDR1 and CDR2 (germline): LGHNA, YSLEER. The CDR3 length is 17 residues. J was trimmed by 4 bases and V by 0 bases; bases with no gene match: 6. This chain's CDR3 is CASSQDASGSWYNEQFF. The CDR3 bases are TGCGCCAGCAGCCAAGATGCTAGCGGGAGTTGGTACAATGAGCAGTTCTTC.

The chain joins TRBV29-1 to TRBJ2-7, with 12 bases identical to TRBD2. Germline CDR1 SQVTM, CDR2 ANQGSEA. The length of the CDR3 is 13 residues. With 6 bases clipped from V and 2 bases from J, the junction kept 2 bases outside the gene matches. The CDR3 loop is CSVGTSGPYEQYF. The CDR3 bases are TGCAGCGTGGGGACTAGCGGGCCCTACGAGCAGTACTTC.

With respect to this clone: Additional DNA sequences in this sample encode the identical CDR3. The chain combines TRBV5-8 with TRBJ1-3; D is perhaps TRBD1 (6 bases). The CDR3 is 16 amino acids. The V end was cut by 4 bases, the J end by 2 bases, with 16 bases between. Germline lookup yields CDR1 SGHTS and CDR2 YDEGEE. The CDR3 bases are TGTGCCAGCAGCGTGGAATTCGGGACAACTGGAAACACCATATATTTT. This gives the protein CASSVEFGTTGNTIYF.